The 2 T cell receptor beta chains below were found in one sample sequenced in a study of blood T cells in healthy people across ages. Using a J-beta primer mix together with a sample-barcoded 5' primer, a second PCR was run for roughly 6 to 12 cycles. Using its own MiXCR run on the 5' RACE reads, TCRdb lists one record per CDR3 protein. The sample has over 1,300,000 distinct CDR3 sequences, roughly 59% seen once. Sequences were obtained from blood. These receptors all stem from a man younger than 35 in good health.

The gene calls are TRBV11-2 and TRBJ1-1; maybe TRBD1 (5 bases). The V gene lost 5 bases and the J gene lost 4 bases, with 11 bases spanning the gap. Germline CDR1 SGHAT, CDR2 FQNNGV. This CDR3 has 13 amino acids. The CDR3 DNA sequence: TGTGCCAGCAGCGTTCGGGGGTTCACTGAAGCTTTCTTT. As protein: CASSVRGFTEAFF.

This chain joins TRBV12-3 or TRBV12-4 and TRBJ2-7; 7 bases are a match to TRBD2. CDR3 length equals 15 residues. The V gene end was trimmed by 5 bases and the J gene end by 3 bases; junction bases not matched to a gene: 10. The CDR3 loop reads CASSQHGAGDYEQYF. The CDR3 DNA reads TGTGCCAGCAGTCAACACGGGGCGGGGGACTACGAGCAGTACTTC.